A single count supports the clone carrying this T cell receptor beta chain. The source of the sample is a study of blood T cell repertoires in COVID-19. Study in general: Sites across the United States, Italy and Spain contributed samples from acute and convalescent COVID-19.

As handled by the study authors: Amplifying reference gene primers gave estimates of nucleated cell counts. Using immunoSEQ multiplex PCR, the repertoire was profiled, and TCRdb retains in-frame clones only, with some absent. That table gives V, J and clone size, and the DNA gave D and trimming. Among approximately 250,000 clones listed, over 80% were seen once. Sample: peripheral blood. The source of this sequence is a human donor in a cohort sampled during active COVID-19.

The CDR3 DNA sequence: TGTGCTAGTGGTGCCGACAGGAAGATCCAAGAGACCCAGTACTTC. Its protein product is CASGADRKIQETQYF. V usage is TRBV12-5 and J usage is TRBJ2-5; tentative D call: TRBD1 (6 bases). V lost 5 bases and J lost 1, with 14 bases in between. This CDR3 is 15 amino acids long. Germline assignment: CDR1 LGHNT and CDR2 FRNRAP.